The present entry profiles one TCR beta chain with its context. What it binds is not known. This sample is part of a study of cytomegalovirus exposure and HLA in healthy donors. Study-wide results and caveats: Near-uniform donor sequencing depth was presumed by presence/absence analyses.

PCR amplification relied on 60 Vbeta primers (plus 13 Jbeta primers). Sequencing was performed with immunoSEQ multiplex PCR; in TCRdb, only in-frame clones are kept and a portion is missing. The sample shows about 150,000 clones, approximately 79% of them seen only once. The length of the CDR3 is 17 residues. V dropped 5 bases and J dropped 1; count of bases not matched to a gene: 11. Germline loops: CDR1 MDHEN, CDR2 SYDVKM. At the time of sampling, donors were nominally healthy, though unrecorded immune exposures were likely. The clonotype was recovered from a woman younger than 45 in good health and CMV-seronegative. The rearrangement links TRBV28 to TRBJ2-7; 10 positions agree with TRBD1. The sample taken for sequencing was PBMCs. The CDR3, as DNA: TGTGCCAGCAGTCCGTCGTTCGGGACAGGGGATTCCTACGAGCAGTACTTC. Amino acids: CASSPSFGTGDSYEQYF.